These 23 T cell receptor beta chains were all obtained from the same sample, sequenced in a study of shared clonotypes between healthy human individuals. Produced via immunoSEQ multiplex PCR; TCRdb's table is partial and in-frame only. The profile shows roughly 500,000 clones, approximately 95% of them singletons. Sequenced sample: naive CD4+ T cells sorted from blood. Subset in this sample: CD45RA+ positively selected. Every receptor here comes from a woman between 25 and 40 years old in good health.

Here the CDR3 DNA reads TGCGCCAGCAGCCCTAATGGTGGGACCCAGTACTTC. This encodes CASSPNGGTQYF. This chain connects TRBV5-1 to TRBJ2-5; no firm D call. The CDR3 runs 12 residues. Germline CDR1 SGHRS, CDR2 YFSETQ. V was cut by 4 bases and J by 7 bases, with 11 bases left in between.

The chain recombines TRBV28 with TRBJ1-2; 10 bases map to TRBD1. V lost 5 bases to trimming and J lost 3 bases; unmatched junction nucleotides: 9. CDR1 and CDR2 (germline): MDHEN, SYDVKM. CDR3 length: 16 residues. This CDR3 is CASSPSGTGVYYGYTF. In DNA form, the CDR3 reads TGTGCCAGCAGTCCCTCCGGGACAGGGGTTTACTATGGCTACACCTTC.

V and J are TRBV28 and TRBJ2-6; TRBD2 agrees at 7 bases. The CDR3 covers 18 residues. J gave up 0 bases and V 3 bases, and 8 bases lay outside the gene matches. Germline CDR1 is MDHEN and CDR2 is SYDVKM. As DNA, the CDR3 is TGTGCCAGCAGTTTGTCGGGGGGATCATTCTCTGGGGCCAACGTCCTGACTTTC. Its translation is CASSLSGGSFSGANVLTF.

The rearrangement links TRBV11-2 to TRBJ1-5; D is possibly TRBD1 (5 bases). The length of the CDR3 is 15 residues. Germline lookup yields CDR1 SGHAT and CDR2 FQNNGV. The V gene lost 0 bases and the J gene lost 4 bases, with 10 bases spanning the gap. The CDR3 bases are TGTGCCAGCAGCTTAGATATGGCAGGGAATCAGCCCCAGCATTTT. It yields the protein CASSLDMAGNQPQHF.

The chain joins TRBV14 to TRBJ2-3; possibly TRBD2 for D (6 bases). The germline CDR1 and CDR2 sequences are SGHDN and FVKESK. The CDR3 has 16 residues. Deletions cut 4 bases from V and 2 bases from J, with 16 bases between. CDR3 sequence (DNA): TGTGCCAGCAGCCGCAGGTCGAGCGGGTTCACAGATACGCAGTATTTT. This translates into CASSRRSSGFTDTQYF. Full variable domain (missing parts from reference TRBV14 and TRBJ2-3): EAGVTQFPSHSVIEKGQTVTLRCDPISGHDNLYWYRRVMGKEIKFLLHFVKESKQDESGMPNNRFLAERTGGTYSTLKVQPAELEDSGVYFCASSRRSSGFTDTQYFGPGTRLTVL.

The genes are TRBV28 and TRBJ1-4, with unresolved D. V was clipped by 6 bases and J by 5 bases, with 7 bases between them. The CDR3 length is 12 residues. Looked up from germline, CDR1 is MDHEN and CDR2 is SYDVKM. The CDR3 loop reads CASRDLNEKLFF. Here the CDR3 DNA reads TGTGCCAGCAGAGACCTGAATGAAAAACTGTTTTTT.

This rearrangement joins TRBV19 to TRBJ1-5; D remains unclear. This CDR3 contains 16 residues. The V end was cut by 7 bases, the J end by 2 bases, with 18 bases between. The germline gives CDR1 LNHDA, CDR2 SQIVND (reference sequence). CDR3 protein: CASTDPPAGRNQPQHF. Written as DNA, the CDR3 is TGTGCCAGTACGGACCCTCCTGCAGGCCGCAATCAGCCCCAGCATTTT. The full variable domain, with the rest looked up from reference TRBV19 and TRBJ1-5, is DGGITQSPKYLFRKEGQNVTLSCEQNLNHDAMYWYRQDPGQGLRLIYYSQIVNDFQKGDIAEGYSVSREKKESFPLTVTSAQKNPTAFYLCASTDPPAGRNQPQHFGDGTRLSIL.

The V gene is TRBV27, the J gene TRBJ2-5, with 9 bases fitting TRBD1. CDR3 length: 16 residues. The V gene end was trimmed by 1 base and the J gene end by 5 bases; junction bases not matched to a gene: 8. Germline V lookup: CDR1 MNHEY, CDR2 SMNVEV (reference sequence). CDR3 nucleotides: TGTGCCAGCAGTTTATTGGTGACAGGGGGGATGGAGACCCAGTACTTC. Encoded protein: CASSLLVTGGMETQYF.

The chain has TRBV5-1 and TRBJ2-5; 9 bases map to TRBD2. The V gene's germline CDR1 is SGHRS and CDR2 YFSETQ. V trimming: 0 bases; J trimming: 5 bases; junction bases outside the gene matches: 5. The CDR3 extends over 15 amino acids. The CDR3 DNA follows: TGCGCCAGCAGCTTGGAGGGACTAGCTGTGGAGACCCAGTACTTC. Translating it yields CASSLEGLAVETQYF. Variable domain in full (rest from reference TRBV5-1 and TRBJ2-5): KAGVTQTPRYLIKTRGQQVTLSCSPISGHRSVSWYQQTPGQGLQFLFEYFSETQRNKGNFPGRFSGRQFSNSRSEMNVSTLELGDSALYLCASSLEGLAVETQYFGPGTRLLVL.

The chain combines TRBV2 with TRBJ1-1; no firm D call. CDR1 and CDR2 (germline): SNHLY, FYNNEI. Between the trimmed V and J ends, which lost 8 bases and 0 bases, there was a span of 10 bases. There are 13 residues in the CDR3. The CDR3 DNA reads as TGTGCCAGCGGCGAAATGATGAACACTGAAGCTTTCTTT. Translation: CASGEMMNTEAFF.

The chain has TRBV9 and TRBJ1-4; a possible D gene is TRBD1 (5 bases). CDR3 length equals 15 residues. The V gene lost 0 bases and the J gene lost 8 bases, with 14 bases spanning the gap. Germline-derived CDR1 and CDR2 are SGDLS and YYNGEE. CDR3 nucleotide sequence: TGTGCCAGCAGCGTAGCTCAGGGCAACGGAGAAAAACTGTTTTTT. The encoded protein is CASSVAQGNGEKLFF. The full variable domain, completed using reference TRBV9 and TRBJ1-4, is DSGVTQTPKHLITATGQRVTLRCSPRSGDLSVYWYQQSLDQGLQFLIQYYNGEERAKGNILERFSAQQFPDLHSELNLSSLELGDSALYFCASSVAQGNGEKLFFGSGTQLSVL.

This chain joins TRBV2 and TRBJ1-2, with TRBD1 identical over 9 bases. The CDR3 has 12 residues. The germline V gene encodes CDR1 SNHLY and CDR2 FYNNEI. V trimming: 5 bases; J trimming: 8 bases; junction bases outside the gene matches: 3. The CDR3 here is CASSNRGQGYTF. CDR3 DNA sequence: TGTGCCAGCAGTAACAGGGGGCAAGGCTACACCTTC. The full variable domain, completed using reference TRBV2 and TRBJ1-2, is EPEVTQTPSHQVTQMGQEVILRCVPISNHLYFYWYRQILGQKVEFLVSFYNNEISEKSEIFDDQFSVERPDGSNFTLKIRSTKLEDSAMYFCASSNRGQGYTFGSGTRLTVV.

The chain is built from TRBV2 and TRBJ2-1, with D perhaps matching TRBD1 or TRBD2 (6 bases each). The CDR3 runs to 15 residues. V lost 6 bases, J lost 4 bases, and 16 bases lay in between. CDR1 SNHLY and CDR2 FYNNEI come from the germline V gene. This chain's CDR3 is CASSQEQGGYNEQFF. The CDR3 bases are TGTGCCAGCAGCCAGGAGCAAGGGGGGTACAATGAGCAGTTCTTC.

The chain links TRBV2 to TRBJ1-1; D possibly corresponds to TRBD1 (6 bases). This CDR3 contains 16 residues. Germline V gene data show CDR1 as SNHLY and CDR2 as FYNNEI. Trimming stripped 7 bases from V and 2 bases from J, with 20 bases between. CDR3 protein: CASTFQAPGANTEAFF. As DNA, the CDR3 is TGTGCCAGCACCTTCCAGGCCCCAGGGGCTAACACTGAAGCTTTCTTT.

The chain couples TRBV6-5 to TRBJ1-6, with TRBD1 identical over 7 bases. The J segment lost 8 bases and the V segment lost 0 bases, leaving 4 bases of the junction unmatched. CDR1 is MNHEY and CDR2 is SVGAGI in the germline V gene. The CDR3 loop spans 15 amino acids. Written as DNA, the CDR3 is TGTGCCAGCAGTTACTCGGGACAGAACTATTCACCCCTCCACTTT. Translated: CASSYSGQNYSPLHF.

The chain uses TRBV28 and TRBJ2-3; 7 positions agree with TRBD1. Trimming took 4 bases from V and 4 from J; bases not matched to a gene: 14. The V gene's germline CDR1 is MDHEN and CDR2 SYDVKM. The CDR3 has 17 residues. The DNA of the CDR3 is TGTGCCAGCAGTTGGGGACAGATTCTCCACAACCCAGATACGCAGTATTTT. It is translated as CASSWGQILHNPDTQYF.

The chain combines TRBV30 with TRBJ2-2, with 7 positions matching TRBD2. Looked up from germline, CDR1 is GTSNPN and CDR2 is SVGIG (reference sequence). V shed 4 bases, J shed 2 bases, and the junction held 4 bases outside the gene matches. The CDR3 runs to 14 residues. The CDR3 loop reads CAWNSGINTGELFF. CDR3 nucleotides: TGTGCCTGGAACAGCGGGATCAACACCGGGGAGCTGTTTTTT.

This chain uses TRBV28 with TRBJ2-3; 8 bases align to TRBD2. The CDR3 is made up of 15 amino acids. Per germline, CDR1 MDHEN and CDR2 SYDVKM. V was pared by 5 bases and J by 4 bases, with 8 bases of the junction left unmatched. The CDR3 region is CASSGSGSRADTQYF. The DNA for the CDR3 is TGTGCCAGCAGTGGAAGCGGGAGTCGGGCAGATACGCAGTATTTT.

The chain joins TRBV4-2 to TRBJ2-1; 11 nucleotides match TRBD2. The CDR3 totals 19 residues. Trimming took 0 bases from V and 4 from J; bases not matched to a gene: 11. Germline V CDR1 and CDR2: LGHNA, YNFKEQ. DNA for the CDR3: TGTGCCAGCAGCCAAGAAGATCCCGCCGGGACTAGCGGTTACAATGAGCAGTTCTTC. As protein: CASSQEDPAGTSGYNEQFF.

The rearrangement joins TRBV18 to TRBJ1-2; D unclear. There are 12 residues in the CDR3. The germline V gene has CDR1 KGHSH and CDR2 LQKENI. V lost 3 bases and J 8 bases, leaving 10 bases between the germline ends. CDR3 sequence (DNA): TGTGCCAGCTCACCGCTGGAGTTGGGCTACACCTTC. Translated: CASSPLELGYTF.

V is TRBV28 and J is TRBJ1-2; D not certain. The V gene's germline CDR1 is MDHEN and CDR2 SYDVKM. V shed 5 bases and J shed 9 bases, with 22 bases lying between them. The CDR3 spans 15 residues. The DNA for the CDR3 is TGTGCCAGCAGTACATACACCGGACGGGCAGCGAGCTACACCTTC. Translated: CASSTYTGRAASYTF.

The rearrangement uses TRBV28 and TRBJ2-3; 10 bases fit TRBD1. This CDR3 spans 21 amino acids. Losses at the gene ends were 2 bases for V and 1 base for J; bases not matched to a gene: 18. CDR1 is MDHEN and CDR2 is SYDVKM in the germline V gene. This chain's CDR3 is CASSLLVLRRDRGGGTDTQYF. CDR3 nucleotide sequence: TGTGCCAGCAGTTTACTGGTTTTGCGGCGGGACAGGGGAGGTGGCACAGATACGCAGTATTTT.

The V and J genes are TRBV29-1 and TRBJ2-7, with 12 bases matching TRBD2. This CDR3 has 13 amino acids. V gave up 7 bases and J gave up 3 bases; unmatched junction bases: 4. Germline-derived CDR1 and CDR2 are SQVTM and ANQGSEA. In DNA, the CDR3 is TGCAGCGCTCTAGCGGGAGGGCTCTACGAGCAGTACTTC. Translating gives CSALAGGLYEQYF.